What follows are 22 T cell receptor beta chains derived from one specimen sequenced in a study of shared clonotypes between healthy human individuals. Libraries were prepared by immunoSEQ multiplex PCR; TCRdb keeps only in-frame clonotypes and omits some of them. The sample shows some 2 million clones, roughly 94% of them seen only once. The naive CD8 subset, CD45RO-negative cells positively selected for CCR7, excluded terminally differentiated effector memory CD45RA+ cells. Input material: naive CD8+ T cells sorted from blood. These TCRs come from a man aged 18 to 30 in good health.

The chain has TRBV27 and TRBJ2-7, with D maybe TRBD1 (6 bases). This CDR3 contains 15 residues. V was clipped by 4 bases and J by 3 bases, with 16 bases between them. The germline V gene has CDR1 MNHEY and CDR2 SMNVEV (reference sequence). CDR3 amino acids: CASSSTGFTRYEQYF. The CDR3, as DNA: TGTGCCAGCAGTTCTACAGGGTTTACTCGCTACGAGCAGTACTTC.

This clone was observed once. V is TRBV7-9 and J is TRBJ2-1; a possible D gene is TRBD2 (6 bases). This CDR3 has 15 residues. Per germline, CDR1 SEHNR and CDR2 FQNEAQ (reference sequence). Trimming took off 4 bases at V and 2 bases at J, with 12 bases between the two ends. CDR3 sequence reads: CASSSLANPYNEQFF. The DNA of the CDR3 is TGTGCCAGCAGCTCTCTAGCGAACCCCTACAATGAGCAGTTCTTC.

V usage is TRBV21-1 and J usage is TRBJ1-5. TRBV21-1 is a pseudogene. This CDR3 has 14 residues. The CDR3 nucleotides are TGTGCCAGCAGTGGTGGGAACAGCAATCAGCCCCAGCATTTT. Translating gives CASSGGNSNQPQHF.

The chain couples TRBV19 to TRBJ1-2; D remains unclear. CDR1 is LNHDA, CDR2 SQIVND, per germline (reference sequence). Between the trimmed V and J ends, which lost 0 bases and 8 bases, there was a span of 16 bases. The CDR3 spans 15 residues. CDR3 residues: CASSIDLEAIRGYTF. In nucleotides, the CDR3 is TGTGCCAGTAGTATAGATCTGGAAGCAATTCGGGGCTACACCTTC.

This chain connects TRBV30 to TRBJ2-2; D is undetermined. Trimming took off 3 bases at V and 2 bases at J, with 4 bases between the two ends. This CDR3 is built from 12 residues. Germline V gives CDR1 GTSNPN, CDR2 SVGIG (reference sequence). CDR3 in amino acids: CAWRLNTGELFF. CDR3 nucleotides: TGTGCCTGGAGACTAAACACCGGGGAGCTGTTTTTT.

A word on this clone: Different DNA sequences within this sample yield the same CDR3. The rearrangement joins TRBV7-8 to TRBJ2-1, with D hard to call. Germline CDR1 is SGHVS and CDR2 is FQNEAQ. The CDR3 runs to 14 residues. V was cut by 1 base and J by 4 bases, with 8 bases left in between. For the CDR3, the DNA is TGTGCCAGCAGCTTAGGTGGTGGGTACAATGAGCAGTTCTTC. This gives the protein CASSLGGGYNEQFF.

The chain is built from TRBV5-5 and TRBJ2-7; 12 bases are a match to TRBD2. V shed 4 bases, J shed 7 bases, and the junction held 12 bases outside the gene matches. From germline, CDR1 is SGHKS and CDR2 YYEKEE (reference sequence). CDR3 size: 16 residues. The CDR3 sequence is CASSEETSGRSYEQYF. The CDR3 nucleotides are TGTGCCAGCAGCGAGGAAACTAGCGGGAGGTCGTATGAGCAGTACTTC.

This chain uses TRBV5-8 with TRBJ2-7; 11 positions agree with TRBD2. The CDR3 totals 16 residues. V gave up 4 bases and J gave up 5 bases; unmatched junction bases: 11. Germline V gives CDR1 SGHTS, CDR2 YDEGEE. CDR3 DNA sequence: TGTGCCAGCAGCCCTGGGACTAGCGGCGACCTGGACGAGCAGTACTTC. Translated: CASSPGTSGDLDEQYF.

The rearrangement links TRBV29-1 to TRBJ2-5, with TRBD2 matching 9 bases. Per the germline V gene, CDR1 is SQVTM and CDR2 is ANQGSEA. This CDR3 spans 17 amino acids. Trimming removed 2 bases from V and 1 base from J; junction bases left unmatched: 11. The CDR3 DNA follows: TGCAGCGTTGAAAGCCTAGCGGGGACAGTGACCCAAGAGACCCAGTACTTC. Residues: CSVESLAGTVTQETQYF.

CDR3 region: CASSLAALAFSYEQYF. CDR3 in DNA: TGTGCCAGCAGCTTAGCGGCACTGGCGTTCTCCTACGAGCAGTACTTC. The chain couples TRBV7-2 to TRBJ2-7; D not resolved. The V end was cut by 0 bases, the J end by 0 bases, with 12 bases between. There are 16 residues in the CDR3. Germline lookup yields CDR1 SGHTA and CDR2 FQGNSA.

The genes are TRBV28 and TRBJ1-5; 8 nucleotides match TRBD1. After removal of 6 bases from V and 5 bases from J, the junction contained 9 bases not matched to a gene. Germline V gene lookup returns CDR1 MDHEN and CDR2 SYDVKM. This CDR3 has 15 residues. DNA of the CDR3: TGTGCCAGCAGCCCACCGGTGACAGGGGATCAGCCCCAGCATTTT. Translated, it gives CASSPPVTGDQPQHF.

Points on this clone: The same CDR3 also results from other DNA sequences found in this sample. The CDR3 loop reads CASSFLGTEAFF. The DNA for the CDR3 is TGTGCCAGCAGCTTTCTGGGCACTGAAGCTTTCTTT. The V call is TRBV7-9, the J call TRBJ1-1; D not resolved. This CDR3 comprises 12 residues. With 3 bases removed from V and 4 bases from J, the gap between germline ends came to 6 bases. Looked up from germline, CDR1 is SEHNR and CDR2 is FQNEAQ (reference sequence). Full variable domain (remainder filled in from reference TRBV7-9 and TRBJ1-1): DTGVSQNPRHKITKRGQNVTFRCDPISEHNRLYWYRQTLGQGPEFLTYFQNEAQLEKSRLLSDRFSAERPKGSFSTLEIQRTEQGDSAMYLCASSFLGTEAFFGQGTRLTVV.

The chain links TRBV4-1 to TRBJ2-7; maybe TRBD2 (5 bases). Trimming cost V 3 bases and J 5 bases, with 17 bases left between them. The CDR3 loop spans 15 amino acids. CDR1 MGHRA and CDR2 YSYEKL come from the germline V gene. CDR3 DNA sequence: TGCGCCAGCAGCCAGGTGGTTGGAGGAGCAGACGAGCAGTACTTC. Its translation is CASSQVVGGADEQYF.

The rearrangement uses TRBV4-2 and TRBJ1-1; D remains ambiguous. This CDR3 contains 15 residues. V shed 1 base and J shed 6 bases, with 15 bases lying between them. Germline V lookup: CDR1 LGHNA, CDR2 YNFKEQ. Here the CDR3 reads CASSQVTMERSEAFF. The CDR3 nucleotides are TGTGCCAGCAGCCAAGTTACGATGGAGCGGTCTGAAGCTTTCTTT.

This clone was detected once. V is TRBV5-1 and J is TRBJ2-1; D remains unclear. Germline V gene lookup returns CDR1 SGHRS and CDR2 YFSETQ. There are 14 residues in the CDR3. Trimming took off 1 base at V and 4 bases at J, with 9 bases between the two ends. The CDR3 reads CASSLIPEYNEQFF. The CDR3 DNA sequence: TGCGCCAGCAGCTTGATCCCGGAATACAATGAGCAGTTCTTC.

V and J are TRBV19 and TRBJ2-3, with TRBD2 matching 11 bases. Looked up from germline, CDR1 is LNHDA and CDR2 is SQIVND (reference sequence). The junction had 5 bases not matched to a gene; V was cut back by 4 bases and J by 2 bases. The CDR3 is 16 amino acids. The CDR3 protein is CASSSLAGGHTDTQYF. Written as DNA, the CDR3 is TGTGCCAGTAGTAGCCTAGCGGGGGGACACACAGATACGCAGTATTTT.

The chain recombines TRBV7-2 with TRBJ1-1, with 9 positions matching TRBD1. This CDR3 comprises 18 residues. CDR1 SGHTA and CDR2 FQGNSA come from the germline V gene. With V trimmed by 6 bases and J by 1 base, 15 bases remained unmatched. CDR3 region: CASRAGYPRGQGNTEAFF. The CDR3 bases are TGTGCCAGCAGGGCGGGTTACCCTAGGGGACAGGGGAACACTGAAGCTTTCTTT.

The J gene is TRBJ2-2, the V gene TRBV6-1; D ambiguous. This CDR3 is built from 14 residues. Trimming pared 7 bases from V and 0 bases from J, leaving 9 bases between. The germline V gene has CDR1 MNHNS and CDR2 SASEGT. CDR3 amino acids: CASTKGPNTGELFF. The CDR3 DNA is TGTGCCAGCACTAAGGGTCCGAACACCGGGGAGCTGTTTTTT.

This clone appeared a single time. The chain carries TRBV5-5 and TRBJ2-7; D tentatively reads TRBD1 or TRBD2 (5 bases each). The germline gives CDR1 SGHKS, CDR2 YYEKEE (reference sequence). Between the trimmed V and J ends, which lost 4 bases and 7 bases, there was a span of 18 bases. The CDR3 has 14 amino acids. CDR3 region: CASSLDTGLREQYF. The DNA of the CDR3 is TGTGCCAGCAGCCTGGACACGGGGTTGAGGGAGCAGTACTTC.

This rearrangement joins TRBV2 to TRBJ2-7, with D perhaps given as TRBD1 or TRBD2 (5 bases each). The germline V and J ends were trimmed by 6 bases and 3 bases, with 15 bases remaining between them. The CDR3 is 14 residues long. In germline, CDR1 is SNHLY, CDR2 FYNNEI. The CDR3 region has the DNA TGTGCCAGCAGCTTGGGACGGTGGGACTACGAGCAGTACTTC. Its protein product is CASSLGRWDYEQYF.

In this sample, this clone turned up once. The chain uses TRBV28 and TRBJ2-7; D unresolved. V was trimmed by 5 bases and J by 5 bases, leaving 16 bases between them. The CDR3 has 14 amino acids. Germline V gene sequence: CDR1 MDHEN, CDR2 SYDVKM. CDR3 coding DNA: TGTGCCAGCAGTCCATCGTCCGTCGACGACGAGCAGTACTTC. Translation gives CASSPSSVDDEQYF.

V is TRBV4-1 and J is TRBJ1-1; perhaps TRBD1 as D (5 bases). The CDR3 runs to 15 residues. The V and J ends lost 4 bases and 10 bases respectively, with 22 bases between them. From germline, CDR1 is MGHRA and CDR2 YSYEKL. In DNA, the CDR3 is TGCGCCAGCAGCCTGGGAGGCGGGGCATCTCCCCCAGCTTTCTTT. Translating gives CASSLGGGASPPAFF.